The following is a TCR beta chain sequence with its context. This specimen belongs to a study of blood T cell repertoires in COVID-19. Across the whole study: Acute and convalescent COVID-19 samples came from the United States, Italy and Spain. Sources were T cells, B-cell-depleted T cells, or PBMCs; the material itself was cDNA or gDNA.

In the original analysis: Cell counts per sample came from amplifying reference gene primers. Method: immunoSEQ multiplex PCR; TCRdb's copy keeps in-frame clones and lacks some. V and J calls and clone size are as listed in that table; D and trimming were resolved from the DNA. This sample has a few hundred thousand clones, with roughly 89% found just once. This CDR3 is 15 amino acids long. Trimming took off 7 bases at V and 5 bases at J, with 20 bases between the two ends. Per germline, CDR1 MDHEN and CDR2 SYDVKM. The age range of participants was about 18 to 100 years, with residence in fewer than 25 US areas.

The TCR originated in a woman under 30 with acute COVID-19. The sequencing sample was made of PBMCs or T cells enriched from blood (not recorded which). The rearrangement joins TRBV28 to TRBJ2-5; D might be TRBD2 (5 bases). Here the CDR3 reads CASNGQEAGGETQYF. The CDR3 DNA reads as TGTGCCAGCAATGGTCAGGAGGCCGGCGGGGAGACCCAGTACTTC.